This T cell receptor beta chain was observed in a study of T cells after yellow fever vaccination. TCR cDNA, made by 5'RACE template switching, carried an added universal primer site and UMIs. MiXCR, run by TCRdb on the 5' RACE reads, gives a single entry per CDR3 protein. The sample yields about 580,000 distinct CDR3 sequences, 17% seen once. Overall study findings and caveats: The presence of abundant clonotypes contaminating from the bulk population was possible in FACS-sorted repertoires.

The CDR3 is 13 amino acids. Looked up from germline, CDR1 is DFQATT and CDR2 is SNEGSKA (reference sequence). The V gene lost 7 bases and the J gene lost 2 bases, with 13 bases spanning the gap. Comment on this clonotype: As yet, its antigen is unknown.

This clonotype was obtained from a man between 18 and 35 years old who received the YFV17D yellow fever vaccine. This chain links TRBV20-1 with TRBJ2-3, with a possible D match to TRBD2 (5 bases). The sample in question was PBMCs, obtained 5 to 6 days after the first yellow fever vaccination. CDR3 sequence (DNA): TGCAGTGGTCTGCGCGGGTTCACAGATACGCAGTATTTT. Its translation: CSGLRGFTDTQYF.